This TCR beta chain appears in the sequencing data of a study of blood T cell repertoires in COVID-19. Study background: Samples representing acute and convalescent COVID-19 were sourced from the United States, Italy and Spain. Nucleic acid was either cDNA or gDNA, and it came from T cells, B-cell-depleted T cells, or PBMCs.

In the authors' methods: Amplifying reference gene primers gave estimates of nucleated cell counts. TCRdb's table, derived via immunoSEQ multiplex PCR, lists solely in-frame clones and lacks some. The D gene and trimming were derived from the DNA, and the V and J assignments and clone size from that table. The sample carries roughly 130,000 clones, about 80% recorded once. This CDR3 is 14 amino acids long. The germline CDR1 and CDR2 sequences are MNHEY and SMNVEV (reference sequence). After removal of 7 bases from V and 7 bases from J, the junction contained 8 bases not matched to a gene. The V gene is TRBV27, the J gene TRBJ2-1; 9 positions match TRBD1. Material: peripheral blood. The TCR sequence derives from a woman between 50 and 59 years old with acute or convalescent COVID-19. CDR3 nucleotide sequence: TGTGCCAGCATTCGCACAGGGGGCTGGAATGAGCAGTTCTTC. Its protein is CASIRTGGWNEQFF.